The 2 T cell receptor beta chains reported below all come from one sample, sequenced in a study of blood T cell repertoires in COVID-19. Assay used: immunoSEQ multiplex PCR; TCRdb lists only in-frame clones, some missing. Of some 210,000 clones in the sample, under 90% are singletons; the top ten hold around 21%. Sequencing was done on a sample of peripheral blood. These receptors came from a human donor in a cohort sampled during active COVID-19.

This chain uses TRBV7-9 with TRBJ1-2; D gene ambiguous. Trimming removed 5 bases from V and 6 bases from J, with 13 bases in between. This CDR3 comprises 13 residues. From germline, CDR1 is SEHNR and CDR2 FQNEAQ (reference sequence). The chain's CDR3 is CASSHIRVDGYTF. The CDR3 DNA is TGTGCCAGCAGCCACATCCGGGTAGATGGCTACACCTTC.

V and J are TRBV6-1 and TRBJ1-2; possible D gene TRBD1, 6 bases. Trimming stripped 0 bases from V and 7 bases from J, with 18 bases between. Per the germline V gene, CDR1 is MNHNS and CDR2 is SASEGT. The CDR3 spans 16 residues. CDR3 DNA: TGTGCCAGCAGTGAAGCGAGGGGGAGGGGAGGTGGTGGCTACACCTTC. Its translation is CASSEARGRGGGGYTF.